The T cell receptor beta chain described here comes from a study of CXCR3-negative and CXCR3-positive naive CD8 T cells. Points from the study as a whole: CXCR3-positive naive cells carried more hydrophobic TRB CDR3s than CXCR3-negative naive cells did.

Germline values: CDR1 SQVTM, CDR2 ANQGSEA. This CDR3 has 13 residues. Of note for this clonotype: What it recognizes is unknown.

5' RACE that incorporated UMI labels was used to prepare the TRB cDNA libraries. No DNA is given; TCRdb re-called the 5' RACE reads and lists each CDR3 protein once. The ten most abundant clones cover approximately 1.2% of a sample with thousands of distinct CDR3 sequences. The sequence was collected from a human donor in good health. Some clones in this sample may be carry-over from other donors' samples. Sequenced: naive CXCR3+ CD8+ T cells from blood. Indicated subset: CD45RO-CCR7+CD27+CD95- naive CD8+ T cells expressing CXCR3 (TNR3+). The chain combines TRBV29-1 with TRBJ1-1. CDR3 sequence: CSVLYGSGTEAFF.